This T cell receptor (beta chain) appears in the sequencing data of a study of cytomegalovirus exposure and HLA in healthy donors. Findings and limits, study-wide: Generally TCR sequences proved uncommon, though certain public TCRs appeared in numerous donors. In a later analysis, HLA-associated TCR beta chains were more clonally expanded than equally common others.

Concerning this clone itself: Antigen: not known.

Amplification used 60 Vbeta primers and 13 Jbeta primers. TCRdb keeps only in-frame clones here, not all; method: immunoSEQ multiplex PCR. Of 150,000 or so clones listed, 76% are singletons. What was sequenced was PBMCs. This sequence was found in a female donor in good health and CMV-seronegative.

The CDR3 bases are TGTGCCAGTAGACAGACAGGCGATTCACCCCTCCACTTT. Protein: CASRQTGDSPLHF. The J gene is TRBJ1-6, the V gene TRBV19; weak D call: TRBD1 (6 bases). The CDR3 consists of 13 residues. The germline CDR1 and CDR2 sequences are LNHDA and SQIVND (reference sequence). V lost 6 bases, J lost 8 bases, and 11 bases lay in between.